This T cell receptor (beta chain) is drawn from a study of technical replicates of blood from several donors. The CDR3 is 15 residues long. CDR1 and CDR2 from the germline V gene are SNHLY and FYNNEI. The V gene lost 4 bases and the J gene lost 6 bases, with 15 bases spanning the gap. The data were produced by immunoSEQ multiplex PCR, yet TCRdb's version contains in-frame clones alone and is incomplete. The data hold some 57,000 clones, with about 96% observed a single time. Sequencing was done on a sample of T cells isolated from PBMCs. The receptor was isolated from a human donor in good health. This chain links TRBV2 with TRBJ1-4; unclear D gene. Written as DNA, the CDR3 is TGTGCCAGCAGTGTGGGAGGATATGTCGATGAAAAACTGTTTTTT. Its protein is CASSVGGYVDEKLFF.